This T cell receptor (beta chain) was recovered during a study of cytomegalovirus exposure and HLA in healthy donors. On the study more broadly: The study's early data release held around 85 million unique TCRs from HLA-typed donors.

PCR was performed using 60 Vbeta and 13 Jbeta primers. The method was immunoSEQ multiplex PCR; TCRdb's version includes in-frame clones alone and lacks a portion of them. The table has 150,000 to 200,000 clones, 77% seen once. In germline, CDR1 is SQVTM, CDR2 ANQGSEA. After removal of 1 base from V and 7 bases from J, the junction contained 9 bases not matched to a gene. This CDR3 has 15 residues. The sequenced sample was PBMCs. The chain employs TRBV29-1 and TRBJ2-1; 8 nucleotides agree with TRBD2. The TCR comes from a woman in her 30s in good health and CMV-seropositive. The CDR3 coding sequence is TGCAGCGTTGAAGGTGTACTAGCGGCCGGGAATGAGCAGTTCTTC. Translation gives CSVEGVLAAGNEQFF.